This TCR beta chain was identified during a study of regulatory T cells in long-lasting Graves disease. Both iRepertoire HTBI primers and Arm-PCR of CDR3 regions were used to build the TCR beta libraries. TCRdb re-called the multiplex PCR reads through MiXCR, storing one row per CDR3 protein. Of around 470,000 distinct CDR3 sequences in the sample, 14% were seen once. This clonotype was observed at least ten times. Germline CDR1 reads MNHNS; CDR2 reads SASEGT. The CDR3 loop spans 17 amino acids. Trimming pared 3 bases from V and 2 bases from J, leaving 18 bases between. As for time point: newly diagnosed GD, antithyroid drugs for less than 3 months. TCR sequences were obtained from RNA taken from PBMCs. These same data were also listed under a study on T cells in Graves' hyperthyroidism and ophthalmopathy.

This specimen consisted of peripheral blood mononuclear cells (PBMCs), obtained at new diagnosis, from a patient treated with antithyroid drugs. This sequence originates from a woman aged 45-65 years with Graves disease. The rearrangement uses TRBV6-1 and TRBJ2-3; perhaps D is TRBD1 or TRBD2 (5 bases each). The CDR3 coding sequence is TGTGCCAGCAGTGAGCGTCCGGGGACGGACCTCACAGATACGCAGTATTTT. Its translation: CASSERPGTDLTDTQYF.